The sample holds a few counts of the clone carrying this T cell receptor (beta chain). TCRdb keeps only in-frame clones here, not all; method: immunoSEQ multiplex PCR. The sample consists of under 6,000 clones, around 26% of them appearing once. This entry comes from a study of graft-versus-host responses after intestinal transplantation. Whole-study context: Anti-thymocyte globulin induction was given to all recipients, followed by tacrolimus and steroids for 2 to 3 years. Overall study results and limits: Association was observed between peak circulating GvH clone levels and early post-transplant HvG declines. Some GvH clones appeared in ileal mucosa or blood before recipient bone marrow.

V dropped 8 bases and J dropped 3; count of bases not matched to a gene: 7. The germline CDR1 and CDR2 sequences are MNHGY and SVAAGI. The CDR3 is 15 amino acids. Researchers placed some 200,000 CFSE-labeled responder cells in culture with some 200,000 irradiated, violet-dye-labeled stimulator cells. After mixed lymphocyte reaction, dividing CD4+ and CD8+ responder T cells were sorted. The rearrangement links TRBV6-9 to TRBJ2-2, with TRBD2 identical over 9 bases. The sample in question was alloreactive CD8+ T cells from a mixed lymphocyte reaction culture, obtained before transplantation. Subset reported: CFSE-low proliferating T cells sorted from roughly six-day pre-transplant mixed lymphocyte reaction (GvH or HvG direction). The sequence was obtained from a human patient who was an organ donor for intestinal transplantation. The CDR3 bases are TGTGCCAGCGGGTGGCGGGGGGGCCACACCGGGGAGCTGTTTTTT. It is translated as CASGWRGGHTGELFF.